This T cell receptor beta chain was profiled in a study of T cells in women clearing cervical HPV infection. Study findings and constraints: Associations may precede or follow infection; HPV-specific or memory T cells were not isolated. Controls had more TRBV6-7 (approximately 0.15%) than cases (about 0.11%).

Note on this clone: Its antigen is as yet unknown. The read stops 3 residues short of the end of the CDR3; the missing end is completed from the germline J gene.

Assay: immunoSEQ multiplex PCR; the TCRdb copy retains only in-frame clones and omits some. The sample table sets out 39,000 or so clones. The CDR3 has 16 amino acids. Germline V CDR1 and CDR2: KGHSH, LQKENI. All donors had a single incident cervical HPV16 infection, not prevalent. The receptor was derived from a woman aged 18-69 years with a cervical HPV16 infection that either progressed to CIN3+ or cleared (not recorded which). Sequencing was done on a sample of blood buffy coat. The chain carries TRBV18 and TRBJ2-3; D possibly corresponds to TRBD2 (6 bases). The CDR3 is CASSNSRGAFQETQYF. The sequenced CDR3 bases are TGTGCCAGCTCCAACTCTCGCGGGGCCTTCCAAGAGACG.